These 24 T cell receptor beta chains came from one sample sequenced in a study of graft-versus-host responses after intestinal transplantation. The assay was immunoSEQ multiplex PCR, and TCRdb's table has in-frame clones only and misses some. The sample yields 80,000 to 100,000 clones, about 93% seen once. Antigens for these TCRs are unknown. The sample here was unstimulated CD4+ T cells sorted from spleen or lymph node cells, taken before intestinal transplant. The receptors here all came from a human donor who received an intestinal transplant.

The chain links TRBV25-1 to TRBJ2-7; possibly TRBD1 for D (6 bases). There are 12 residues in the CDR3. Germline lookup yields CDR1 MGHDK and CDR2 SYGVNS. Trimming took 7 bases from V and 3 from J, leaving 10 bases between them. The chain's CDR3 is CASTGQSYEQYF. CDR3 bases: TGTGCCAGCACAGGACAGAGCTACGAGCAGTACTTC.

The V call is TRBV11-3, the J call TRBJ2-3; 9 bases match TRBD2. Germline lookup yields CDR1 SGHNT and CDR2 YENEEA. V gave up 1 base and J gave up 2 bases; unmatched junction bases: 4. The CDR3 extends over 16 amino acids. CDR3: CASSLVSGGFTDTQYF. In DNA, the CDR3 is TGTGCCAGCAGCTTAGTCAGCGGGGGGTTCACAGATACGCAGTATTTT.

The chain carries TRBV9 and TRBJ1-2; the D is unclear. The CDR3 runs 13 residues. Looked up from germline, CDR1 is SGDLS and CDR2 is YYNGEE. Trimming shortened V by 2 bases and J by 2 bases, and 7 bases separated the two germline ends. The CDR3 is CASSVAGNYGYTF. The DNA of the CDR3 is TGTGCCAGCAGCGTTGCAGGCAACTATGGCTACACCTTC.

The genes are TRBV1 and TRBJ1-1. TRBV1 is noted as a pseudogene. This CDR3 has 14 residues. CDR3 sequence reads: CTSSQGCGGLGAFF. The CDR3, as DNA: TGCACCAGCAGCCAAGGCTGCGGGGGGTTGGGGGCTTTCTTT.

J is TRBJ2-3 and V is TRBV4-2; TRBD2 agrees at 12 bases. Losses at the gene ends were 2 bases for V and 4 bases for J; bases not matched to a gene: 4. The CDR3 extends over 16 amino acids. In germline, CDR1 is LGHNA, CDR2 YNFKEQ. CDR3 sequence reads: CASSQSGLAGPDTQYF. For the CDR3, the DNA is TGTGCCAGCAGCCAATCGGGACTAGCGGGCCCAGATACGCAGTATTTT.

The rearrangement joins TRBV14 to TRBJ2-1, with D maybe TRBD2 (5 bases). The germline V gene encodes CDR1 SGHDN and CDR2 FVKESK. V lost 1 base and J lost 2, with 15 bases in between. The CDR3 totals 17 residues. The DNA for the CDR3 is TGTGCCAGCAGCCAAGTCCCTCTGGGGAGAACCTACAATGAGCAGTTCTTC. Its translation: CASSQVPLGRTYNEQFF. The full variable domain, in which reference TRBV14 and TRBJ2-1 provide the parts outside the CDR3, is EAGVTQFPSHSVIEKGQTVTLRCDPISGHDNLYWYRRVMGKEIKFLLHFVKESKQDESGMPNNRFLAERTGGTYSTLKVQPAELEDSGVYFCASSQVPLGRTYNEQFFGPGTRLTVL.

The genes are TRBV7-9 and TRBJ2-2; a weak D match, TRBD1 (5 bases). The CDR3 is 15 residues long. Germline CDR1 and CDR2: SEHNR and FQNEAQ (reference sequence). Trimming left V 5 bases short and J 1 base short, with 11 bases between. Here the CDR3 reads CASSLGQGNTGELFF. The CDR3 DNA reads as TGTGCCAGCAGCCTCGGCCAGGGGAACACCGGGGAGCTGTTTTTT.

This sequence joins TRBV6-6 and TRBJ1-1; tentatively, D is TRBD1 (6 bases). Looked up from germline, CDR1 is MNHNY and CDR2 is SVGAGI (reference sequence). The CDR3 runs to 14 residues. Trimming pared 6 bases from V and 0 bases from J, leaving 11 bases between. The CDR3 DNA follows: TGTGCCAGCAGAGTACAGGGCGTGAACACTGAAGCTTTCTTT. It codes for CASRVQGVNTEAFF.

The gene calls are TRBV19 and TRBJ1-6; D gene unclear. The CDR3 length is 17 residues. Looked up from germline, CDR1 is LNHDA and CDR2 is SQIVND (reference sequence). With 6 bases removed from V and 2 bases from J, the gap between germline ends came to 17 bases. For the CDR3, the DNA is TGTGCCAGTAGCCCCCTGCGGGGATGGACCTATAATTCACCCCTCCACTTT. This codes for CASSPLRGWTYNSPLHF. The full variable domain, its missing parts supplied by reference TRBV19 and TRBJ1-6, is DGGITQSPKYLFRKEGQNVTLSCEQNLNHDAMYWYRQDPGQGLRLIYYSQIVNDFQKGDIAEGYSVSREKKESFPLTVTSAQKNPTAFYLCASSPLRGWTYNSPLHFGNGTRLTVT.

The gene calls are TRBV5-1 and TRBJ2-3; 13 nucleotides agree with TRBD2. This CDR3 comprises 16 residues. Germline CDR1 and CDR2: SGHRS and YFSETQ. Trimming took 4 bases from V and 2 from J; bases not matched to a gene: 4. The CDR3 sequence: CASSQGLAGPTDTQYF. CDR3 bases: TGCGCCAGCAGCCAGGGACTAGCGGGACCCACAGATACGCAGTATTTT.

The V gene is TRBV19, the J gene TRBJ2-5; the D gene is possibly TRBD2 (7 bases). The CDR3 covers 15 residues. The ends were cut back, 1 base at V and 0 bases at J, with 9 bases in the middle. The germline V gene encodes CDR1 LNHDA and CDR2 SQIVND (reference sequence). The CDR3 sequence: CASSIGGGHQETQYF. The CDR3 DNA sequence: TGTGCCAGTAGTATAGGGGGGGGCCACCAAGAGACCCAGTACTTC.

The CDR3 DNA sequence: TGTGCCAGCAGTGAGACAGGGACTCTGAGGGGCTACACCTTC. It encodes CASSETGTLRGYTF. The chain carries TRBV6-6 and TRBJ1-2, with TRBD1 matching over 7 bases. The CDR3 totals 14 residues. V gave up 5 bases and J gave up 8 bases; unmatched junction bases: 11. CDR1 is MNHNY and CDR2 is SVGAGI in the germline V gene (reference sequence).

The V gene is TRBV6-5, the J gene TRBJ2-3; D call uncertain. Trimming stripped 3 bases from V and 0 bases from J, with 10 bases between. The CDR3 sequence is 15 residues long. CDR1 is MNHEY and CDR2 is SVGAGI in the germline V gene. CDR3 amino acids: CASSYGTGSTDTQYF. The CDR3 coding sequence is TGTGCCAGCAGTTATGGAACCGGGAGCACAGATACGCAGTATTTT.

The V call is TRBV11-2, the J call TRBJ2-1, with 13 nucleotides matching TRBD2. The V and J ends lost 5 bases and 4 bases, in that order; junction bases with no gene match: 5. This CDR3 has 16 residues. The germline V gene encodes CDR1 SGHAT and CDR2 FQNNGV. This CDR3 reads CASSRLAGGLYNEQFF. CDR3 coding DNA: TGTGCCAGCAGCCGACTAGCGGGAGGTTTATACAATGAGCAGTTCTTC.

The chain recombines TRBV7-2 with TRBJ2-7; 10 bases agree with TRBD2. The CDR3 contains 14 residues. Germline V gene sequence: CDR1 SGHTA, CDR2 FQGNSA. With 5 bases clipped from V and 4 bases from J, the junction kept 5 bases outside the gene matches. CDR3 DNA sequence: TGTGCCAGCAGCGAACTAGCGGGGAATTACGAGCAGTACTTC. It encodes CASSELAGNYEQYF.

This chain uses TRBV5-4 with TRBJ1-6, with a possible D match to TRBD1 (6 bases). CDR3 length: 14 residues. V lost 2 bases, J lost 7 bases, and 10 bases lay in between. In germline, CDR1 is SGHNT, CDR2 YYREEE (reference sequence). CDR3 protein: CASSLQGWNSPLHF. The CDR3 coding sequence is TGTGCCAGCAGCTTACAGGGCTGGAATTCACCCCTCCACTTT.

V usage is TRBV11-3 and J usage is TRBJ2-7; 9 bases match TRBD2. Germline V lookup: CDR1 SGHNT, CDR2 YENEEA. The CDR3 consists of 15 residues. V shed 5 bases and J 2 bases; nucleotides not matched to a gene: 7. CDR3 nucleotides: TGTGCCAGCAGCCCTGGACTAGCGACGACCTACGAGCAGTACTTC. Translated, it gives CASSPGLATTYEQYF.

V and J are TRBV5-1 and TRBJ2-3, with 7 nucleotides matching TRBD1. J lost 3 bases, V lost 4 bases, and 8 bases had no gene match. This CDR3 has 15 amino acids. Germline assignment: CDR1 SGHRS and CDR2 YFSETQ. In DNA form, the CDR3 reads TGCGCCAGCAGCCCTACAGGGGTTGGGACAGATACGCAGTATTTT. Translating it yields CASSPTGVGTDTQYF. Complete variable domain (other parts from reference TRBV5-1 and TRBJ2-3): KAGVTQTPRYLIKTRGQQVTLSCSPISGHRSVSWYQQTPGQGLQFLFEYFSETQRNKGNFPGRFSGRQFSNSRSEMNVSTLELGDSALYLCASSPTGVGTDTQYFGPGTRLTVL.

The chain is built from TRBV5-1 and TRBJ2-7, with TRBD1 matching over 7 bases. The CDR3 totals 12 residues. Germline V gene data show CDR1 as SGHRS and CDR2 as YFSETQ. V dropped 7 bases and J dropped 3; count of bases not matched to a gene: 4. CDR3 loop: CASRDSLYEQYF. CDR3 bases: TGCGCCAGCCGGGACAGCCTCTACGAGCAGTACTTC.

CDR3 DNA sequence: TGTGCCAGCAGCCAAGATGGACTACTCCAAGAGACCCAGTACTTC. Translating gives CASSQDGLLQETQYF. This chain joins TRBV4-2 and TRBJ2-5, with D perhaps TRBD2 (6 bases). Trimming left V 0 bases short and J 1 base short, with 9 bases between. The CDR3 loop spans 15 amino acids. Germline V gives CDR1 LGHNA, CDR2 YNFKEQ.

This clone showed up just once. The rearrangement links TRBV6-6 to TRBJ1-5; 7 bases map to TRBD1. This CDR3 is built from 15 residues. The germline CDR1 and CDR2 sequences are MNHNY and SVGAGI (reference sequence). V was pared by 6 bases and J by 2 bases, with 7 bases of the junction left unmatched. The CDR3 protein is CASSRGARGNQPQHF. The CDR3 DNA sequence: TGTGCCAGCAGCAGGGGGGCGCGGGGCAATCAGCCCCAGCATTTT.

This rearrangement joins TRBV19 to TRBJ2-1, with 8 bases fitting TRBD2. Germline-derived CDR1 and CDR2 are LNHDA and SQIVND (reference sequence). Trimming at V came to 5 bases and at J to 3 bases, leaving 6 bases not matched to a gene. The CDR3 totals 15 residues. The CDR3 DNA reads TGTGCCAGTAGTCCATTGGCGGGAGGCTACAATGAGCAGTTCTTC. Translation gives CASSPLAGGYNEQFF.

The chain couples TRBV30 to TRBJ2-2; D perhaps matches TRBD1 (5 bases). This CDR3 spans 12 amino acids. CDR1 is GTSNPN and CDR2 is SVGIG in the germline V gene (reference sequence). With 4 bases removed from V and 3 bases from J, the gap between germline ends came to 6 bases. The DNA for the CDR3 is TGTGCCTGGACAGGGTACACCGGGGAGCTGTTTTTT. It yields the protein CAWTGYTGELFF.

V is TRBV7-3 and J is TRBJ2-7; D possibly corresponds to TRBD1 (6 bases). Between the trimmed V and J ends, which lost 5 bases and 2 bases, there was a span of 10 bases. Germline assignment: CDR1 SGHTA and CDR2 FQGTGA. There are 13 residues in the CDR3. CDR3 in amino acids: CASSHDRTYEQYF. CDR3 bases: TGTGCCAGCAGCCACGACAGGACCTACGAGCAGTACTTC.